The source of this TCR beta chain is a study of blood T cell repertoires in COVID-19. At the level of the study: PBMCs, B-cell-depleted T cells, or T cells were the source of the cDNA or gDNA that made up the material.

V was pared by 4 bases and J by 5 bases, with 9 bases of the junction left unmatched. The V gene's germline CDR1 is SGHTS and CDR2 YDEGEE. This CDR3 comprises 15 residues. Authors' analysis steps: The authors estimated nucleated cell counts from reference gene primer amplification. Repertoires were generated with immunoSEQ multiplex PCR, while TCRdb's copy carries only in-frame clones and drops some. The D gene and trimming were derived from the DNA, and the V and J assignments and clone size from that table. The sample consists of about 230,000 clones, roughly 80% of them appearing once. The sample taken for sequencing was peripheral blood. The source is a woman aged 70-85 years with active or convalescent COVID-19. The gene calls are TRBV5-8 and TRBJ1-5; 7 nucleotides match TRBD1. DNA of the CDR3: TGTGCCAGCAGCCCCATCAGGGGGTCGGATCAGCCCCAGCATTTT. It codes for CASSPIRGSDQPQHF.